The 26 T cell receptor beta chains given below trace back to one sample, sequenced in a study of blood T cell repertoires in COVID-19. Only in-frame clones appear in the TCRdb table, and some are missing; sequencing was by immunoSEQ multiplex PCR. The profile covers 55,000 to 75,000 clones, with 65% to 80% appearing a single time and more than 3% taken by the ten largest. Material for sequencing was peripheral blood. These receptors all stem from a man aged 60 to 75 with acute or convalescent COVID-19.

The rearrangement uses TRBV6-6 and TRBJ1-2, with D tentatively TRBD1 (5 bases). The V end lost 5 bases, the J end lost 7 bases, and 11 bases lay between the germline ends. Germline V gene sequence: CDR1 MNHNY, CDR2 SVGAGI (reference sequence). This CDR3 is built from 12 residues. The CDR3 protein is CASSLGHGGYTF. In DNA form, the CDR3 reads TGTGCCAGCAGTCTCGGACACGGTGGCTACACCTTC.

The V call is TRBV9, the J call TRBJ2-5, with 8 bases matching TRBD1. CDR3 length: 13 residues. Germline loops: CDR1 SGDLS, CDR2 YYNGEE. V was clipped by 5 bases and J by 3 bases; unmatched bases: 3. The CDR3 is CASRGQGEETQYF. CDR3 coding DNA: TGTGCCAGCAGAGGACAGGGTGAAGAGACCCAGTACTTC.

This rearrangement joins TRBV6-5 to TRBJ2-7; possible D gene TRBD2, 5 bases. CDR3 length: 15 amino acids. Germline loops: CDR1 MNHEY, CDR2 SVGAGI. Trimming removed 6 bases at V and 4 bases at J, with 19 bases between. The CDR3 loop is CASRPAPLLVYEQYF. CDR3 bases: TGTGCCAGCAGACCCGCGCCCTTACTAGTGTACGAGCAGTACTTC.

This CDR3 reads CASSLGLAGGGLTDTQYF. The CDR3 DNA is TGTGCCAGCAGTTTGGGACTAGCGGGAGGTGGGCTCACAGATACGCAGTATTTT. The chain combines TRBV28 with TRBJ2-3, with 15 bases that match TRBD2. There are 18 residues in the CDR3. V lost 3 bases, J lost 2 bases, and 6 bases stayed unmatched. CDR1 MDHEN and CDR2 SYDVKM come from the germline V gene.

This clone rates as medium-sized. CDR3 in amino acids: CASSLRQRAGAAFF. The CDR3 DNA reads TGTGCCAGCAGCTTAAGACAGAGGGCGGGGGCAGCTTTCTTT. The rearrangement uses TRBV11-2 and TRBJ1-1, with a tentative D call TRBD1 (6 bases). V gave up 2 bases and J gave up 10 bases, with 17 bases separating them. The CDR3 is 14 amino acids. Germline V lookup: CDR1 SGHAT, CDR2 FQNNGV.

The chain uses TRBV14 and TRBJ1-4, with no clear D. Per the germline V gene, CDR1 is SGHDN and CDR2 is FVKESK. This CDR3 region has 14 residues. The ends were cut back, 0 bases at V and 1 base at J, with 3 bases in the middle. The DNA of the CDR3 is TGTGCCAGCAGCCAAGACATAACTAATGAAAAACTGTTTTTT. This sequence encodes CASSQDITNEKLFF.

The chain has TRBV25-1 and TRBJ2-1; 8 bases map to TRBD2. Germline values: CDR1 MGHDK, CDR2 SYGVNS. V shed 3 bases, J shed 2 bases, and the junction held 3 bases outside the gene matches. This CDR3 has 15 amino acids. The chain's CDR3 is CASSDPGGAYNEQFF. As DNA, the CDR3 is TGTGCCAGCAGTGACCCGGGGGGGGCCTACAATGAGCAGTTCTTC.

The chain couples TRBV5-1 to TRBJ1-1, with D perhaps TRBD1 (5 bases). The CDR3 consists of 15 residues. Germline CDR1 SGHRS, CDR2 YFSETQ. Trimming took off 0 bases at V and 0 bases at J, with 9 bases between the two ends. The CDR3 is CASSLGARVNTEAFF. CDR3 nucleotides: TGCGCCAGCAGCTTGGGGGCCAGGGTGAACACTGAAGCTTTCTTT.

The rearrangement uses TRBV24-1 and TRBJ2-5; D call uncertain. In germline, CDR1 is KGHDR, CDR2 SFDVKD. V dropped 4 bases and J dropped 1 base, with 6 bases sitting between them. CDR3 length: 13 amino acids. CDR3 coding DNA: TGTGCCACCAGTGACCTCTTCCAAGAGACCCAGTACTTC. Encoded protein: CATSDLFQETQYF.

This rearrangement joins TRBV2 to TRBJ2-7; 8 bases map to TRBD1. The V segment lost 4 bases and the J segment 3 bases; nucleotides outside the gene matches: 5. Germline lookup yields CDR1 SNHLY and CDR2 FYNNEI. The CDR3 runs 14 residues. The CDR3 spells CASSGSTGGYEQYF. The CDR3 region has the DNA TGTGCCAGCAGTGGTAGTACAGGGGGCTACGAGCAGTACTTC.

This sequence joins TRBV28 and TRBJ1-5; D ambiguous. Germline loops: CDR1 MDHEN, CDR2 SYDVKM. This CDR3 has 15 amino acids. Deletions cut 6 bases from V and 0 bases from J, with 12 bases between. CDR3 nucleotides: TGTGCCAGCAGGGGCCGGTGGAATAGCAATCAGCCCCAGCATTTT. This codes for CASRGRWNSNQPQHF.

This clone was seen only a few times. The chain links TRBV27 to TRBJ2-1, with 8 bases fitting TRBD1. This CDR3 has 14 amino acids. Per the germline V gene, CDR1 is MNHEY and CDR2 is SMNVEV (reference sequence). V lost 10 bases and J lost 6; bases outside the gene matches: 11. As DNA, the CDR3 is TGTGCCACACTACGGGACAGGACTCGCAATGAGCAGTTCTTC. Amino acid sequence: CATLRDRTRNEQFF.

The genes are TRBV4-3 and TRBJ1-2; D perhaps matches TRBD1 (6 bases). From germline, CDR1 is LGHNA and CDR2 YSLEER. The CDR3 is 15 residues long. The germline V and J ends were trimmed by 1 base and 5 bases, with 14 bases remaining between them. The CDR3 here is CASSQAQTGGYGYTF. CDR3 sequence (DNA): TGCGCCAGCAGCCAAGCCCAGACAGGAGGATATGGCTACACCTTC.

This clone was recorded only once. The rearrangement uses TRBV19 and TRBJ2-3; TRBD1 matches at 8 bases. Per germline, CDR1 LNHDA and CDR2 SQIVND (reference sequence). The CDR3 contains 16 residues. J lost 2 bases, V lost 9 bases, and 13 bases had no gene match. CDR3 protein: CASNNPRDRFTDTQYF. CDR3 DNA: TGTGCCAGCAATAACCCCCGGGACAGGTTCACAGATACGCAGTATTTT.

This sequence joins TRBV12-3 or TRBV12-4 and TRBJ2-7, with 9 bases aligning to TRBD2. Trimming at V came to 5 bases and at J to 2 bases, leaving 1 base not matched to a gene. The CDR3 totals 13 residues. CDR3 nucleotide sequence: TGTGCCAGCAGTGCGGGAGGGCCCTACGAGCAGTACTTC. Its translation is CASSAGGPYEQYF.

CDR3 bases: TGCGCCAGCAGCTTCCGGGACAGTGTGTACCAAGAGACCCAGTACTTC. This encodes CASSFRDSVYQETQYF. This chain links TRBV5-1 with TRBJ2-5; the match to TRBD1 covers 7 bases. The CDR3 loop spans 16 amino acids. Germline lookup yields CDR1 SGHRS and CDR2 YFSETQ. J gave up 0 bases and V 2 bases, and 7 bases lay outside the gene matches.

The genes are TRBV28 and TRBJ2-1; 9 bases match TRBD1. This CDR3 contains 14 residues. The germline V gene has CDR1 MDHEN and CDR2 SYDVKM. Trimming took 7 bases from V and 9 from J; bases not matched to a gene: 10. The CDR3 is CASITGQGMGEQFF. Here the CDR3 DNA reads TGTGCCAGCATTACCGGACAGGGGATGGGTGAGCAGTTCTTC.

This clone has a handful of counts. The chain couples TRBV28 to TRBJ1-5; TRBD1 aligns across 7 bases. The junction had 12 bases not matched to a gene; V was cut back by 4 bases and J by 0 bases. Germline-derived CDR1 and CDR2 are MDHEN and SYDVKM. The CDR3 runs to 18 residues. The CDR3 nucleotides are TGTGCCAGCAGTTCCTACCCCCCGGGACAGATTAGCAATCAGCCCCAGCATTTT. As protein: CASSSYPPGQISNQPQHF.

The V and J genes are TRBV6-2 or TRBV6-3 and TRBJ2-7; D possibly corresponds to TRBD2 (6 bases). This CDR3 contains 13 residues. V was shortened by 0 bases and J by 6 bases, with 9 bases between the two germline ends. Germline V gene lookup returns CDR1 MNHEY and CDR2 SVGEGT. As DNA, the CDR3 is TGTGCCAGCAGTTACTCCCCGGGGGTCGAGCAGTACTTC. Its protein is CASSYSPGVEQYF.

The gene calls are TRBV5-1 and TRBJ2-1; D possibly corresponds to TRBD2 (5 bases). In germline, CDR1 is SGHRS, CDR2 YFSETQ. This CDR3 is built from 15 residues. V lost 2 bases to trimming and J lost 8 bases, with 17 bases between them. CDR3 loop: CASSLLGLSVDEQFF. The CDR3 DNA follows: TGCGCCAGCAGCTTACTAGGTCTGAGTGTCGATGAGCAGTTCTTC.

The CDR3 region is CASSPQTGNTEAFF. As DNA, the CDR3 is TGTGCCAGCTCACCGCAGACAGGGAACACTGAAGCTTTCTTT. The chain employs TRBV18 and TRBJ1-1; D is possibly TRBD1 (6 bases). The V gene lost 3 bases and the J gene lost 1 base, with 9 bases spanning the gap. Germline CDR1 reads KGHSH; CDR2 reads LQKENI. This CDR3 contains 14 residues.

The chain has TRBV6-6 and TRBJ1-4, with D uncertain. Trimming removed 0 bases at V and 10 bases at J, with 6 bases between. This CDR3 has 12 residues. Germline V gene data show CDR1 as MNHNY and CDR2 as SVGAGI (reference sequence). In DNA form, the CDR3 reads TGTGCCAGCAGTTACTCCGTCGGAAAACTGTTTTTT. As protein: CASSYSVGKLFF.

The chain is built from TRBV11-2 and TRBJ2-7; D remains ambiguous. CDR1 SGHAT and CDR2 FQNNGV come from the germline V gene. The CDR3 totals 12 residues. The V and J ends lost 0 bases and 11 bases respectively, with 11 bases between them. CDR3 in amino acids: CASSLEQAVEYF. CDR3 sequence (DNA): TGTGCCAGCAGCTTAGAGCAGGCCGTGGAGTACTTC. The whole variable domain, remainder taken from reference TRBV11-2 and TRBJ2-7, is EAGVAQSPRYKIIEKRQSVAFWCNPISGHATLYWYQQILGQGPKLLIQFQNNGVVDDSQLPKDRFSAERLKGVDSTLKIQPAKLEDSAVYLCASSLEQAVEYFGPGTRLTVT.

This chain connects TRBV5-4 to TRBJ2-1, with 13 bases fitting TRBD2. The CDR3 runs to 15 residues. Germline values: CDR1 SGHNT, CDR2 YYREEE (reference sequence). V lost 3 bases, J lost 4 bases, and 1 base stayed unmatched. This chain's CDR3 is CASSWGLAGYNEQFF. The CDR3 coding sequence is TGTGCCAGCAGCTGGGGACTAGCGGGGTACAATGAGCAGTTCTTC.

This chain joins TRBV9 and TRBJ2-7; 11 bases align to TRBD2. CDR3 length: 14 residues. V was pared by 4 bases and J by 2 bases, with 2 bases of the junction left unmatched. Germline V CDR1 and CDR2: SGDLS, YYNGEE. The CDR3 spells CASSLAGGTYEQYF. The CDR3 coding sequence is TGTGCCAGCAGCCTAGCGGGAGGTACCTACGAGCAGTACTTC.

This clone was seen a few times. This CDR3 reads CATSRDRLVRAENEQFF. In nucleotides, the CDR3 is TGTGCCACCAGCAGAGATCGGCTAGTCAGGGCTGAGAATGAGCAGTTCTTC. The chain recombines TRBV15 with TRBJ2-1; TRBD1 is a possible D gene (5 bases). The CDR3 is 17 residues long. Germline values: CDR1 LNHNV, CDR2 YYDKDF (reference sequence). V was trimmed by 0 bases and J by 7 bases, leaving 19 bases between them.